This T cell receptor beta chain was recovered during a study of cytomegalovirus exposure and HLA in healthy donors. Amplification used 60 Vbeta primers and 13 Jbeta primers. Assay used: immunoSEQ multiplex PCR; TCRdb lists only in-frame clones, some missing. The sample yields about 150,000 clones, about 73% seen once. Germline values: CDR1 SGHRS, CDR2 YFSETQ. V was trimmed by 0 bases and J by 11 bases, leaving 9 bases between them. The CDR3 runs to 13 residues. The V gene is TRBV5-1, the J gene TRBJ1-6; D remains unclear. The sequence came from a woman aged 45-59 years in good health and CMV-seropositive. Sequences were obtained from PBMCs. The CDR3 sequence: CASSLGGLAPLHF. In DNA, the CDR3 is TGCGCCAGCAGCTTGGGCGGGCTGGCACCCCTCCACTTT.